Below are 5 T cell receptor beta chains sequenced from a single sample in a study of T-cell reconstitution after alpha-beta-depleted transplantation in children. Construction of the TCRbeta library involved unique molecular identifiers. One entry per CDR3 protein results from TCRdb running MiXCR on the PCR reads. The table lists hundreds of thousands of distinct CDR3 sequences, about 9.5% of them singletons. Sequences were derived from PBMCs, sampled before TCRalphabeta/CD19-depleted stem cell transplant. These receptors were obtained from a boy younger than two with acute myeloid leukemia, due to receive a stem cell transplant.

CDR3 DNA sequence: TGTGCCAGCAGTGAAGAGGGGGGGCACATCCAAGAGACCCAGTACTTC. Protein product: CASSEEGGHIQETQYF. The chain joins TRBV2 to TRBJ2-5; possibly TRBD2 for D (7 bases). The CDR3 loop spans 16 amino acids. Germline loops: CDR1 SNHLY, CDR2 FYNNEI. With 1 base removed from V and 1 base from J, the gap between germline ends came to 13 bases.

This clonotype was observed at least ten times. The chain uses TRBV12-3 or TRBV12-4 and TRBJ2-1; 7 positions agree with TRBD2. The trim removed 5 bases at V and 3 bases at J, leaving 7 bases unmatched. CDR3 size: 15 residues. CDR3 region: CASSPPREVYNEQFF. In nucleotides, the CDR3 is TGTGCCAGCAGTCCTCCCCGGGAGGTCTACAATGAGCAGTTCTTC.

This clonotype has a count of ten or more. The chain couples TRBV28 to TRBJ1-2, with 9 nucleotides matching TRBD1. Per germline, CDR1 MDHEN and CDR2 SYDVKM. The CDR3 covers 15 residues. Trimming removed 7 bases from V and 4 bases from J; junction bases left unmatched: 10. CDR3 sequence: CASTTLTGGIYGYTF. For the CDR3, the DNA is TGTGCCAGCACCACATTGACAGGGGGGATCTATGGCTACACCTTC.

In this sample, this clonotype turned up many times. At one of its ends the junction is not consistent with the germline gene, which may arise from a read error. V usage is TRBV5-1 and J usage is TRBJ2-2, with 7 nucleotides matching TRBD1. Germline CDR1 reads SGHRS; CDR2 reads YFSETQ. The CDR3 contains 15 residues. The CDR3 bases are TGCGCCAGCAGCTTGGGACAGGGAATTACCGGGCAGCTGTTTTTT. This translates into CASSLGQGITGQLFF. The whole variable domain, filled in from reference TRBV5-1 and TRBJ2-2, reads KAGVTQTPRYLIKTRGQQVTLSCSPISGHRSVSWYQQTPGQGLQFLFEYFSETQRNKGNFPGRFSGRQFSNSRSEMNVSTLELGDSALYLCASSLGQGITGQLFFGEGSRLTVL.

This clonotype was observed many times. CDR3 coding DNA: TGCGCCAGCAGCTTGCAGGGGGCGGAAGGCTACACCTTC. It specifies CASSLQGAEGYTF. V and J are TRBV5-1 and TRBJ1-2, with 8 bases matching TRBD1. The CDR3 is 13 residues long. J was trimmed by 8 bases and V by 1 base; bases with no gene match: 4. Germline V lookup: CDR1 SGHRS, CDR2 YFSETQ.